This TCR beta chain was recorded in a study of post-analysis software for immune sequencing data. Study-level background: Courses of disease covered relapsing-remitting, secondary progressive and progressive-relapsing multiple sclerosis.

Study-wide results and limits: For normalized Chao1 diversity, multiple sclerosis patients scored significantly lower than controls did. Controls showed lower frequencies than patients for several TRBV segments, and TRBV5-6, TRBV5-1 and TRBV20-1 were among these.

Regarding this clonotype: Its antigen is still unknown. One junction end disagrees with the germline gene, perhaps due to a read error.

The CDR3 extends over 15 amino acids. Germline lookup yields CDR1 SEHNR and CDR2 FQNEAQ (reference sequence). Carried by the TCR beta cDNA libraries were unique molecular identifiers. There were about 1 to 10 million T cells, and roughly 0.5 million cDNA molecules came from them. TCRdb re-analysed the PCR reads in MiXCR, keeping a single row per CDR3 protein. The repertoire holds around 150,000 distinct CDR3 sequences, with under 40% as singletons. The specimen was blood, collected after autologous hematopoietic stem cell transplantation. The TCR was taken from a girl aged 10 to 17 with multiple sclerosis. V is TRBV7-9 and J is TRBJ2-7; 12 positions match TRBD1. For the CDR3, the DNA is TGTGCCAGTAGCTACCCGGGACAGGGGGCGGGTGAGCAGTACTTC. This codes for CASSYPGQGAGEQYF. Supplemented by reference TRBV7-9 and TRBJ2-7, the full variable domain reads DTGVSQNPRHKITKRGQNVTFRCDPISEHNRLYWYRQTLGQGPEFLTYFQNEAQLEKSRLLSDRFSAERPKGSFSTLEIQRTEQGDSAMYLCASSYPGQGAGEQYFGPGTRLTVT.